This T cell receptor beta chain was retrieved from a study of cytomegalovirus exposure and HLA in healthy donors. Study outcomes and limitations: Rarity characterized most TCR sequences, yet some public TCRs appeared in many donors. Using the classifier, cytomegalovirus status was reportedly diagnosed with high specificity and sensitivity. The tendency of first-cohort TCR clusters to co-occur in the 120 validation repertoires was identified by a subsequent analysis.

The validation cohort, a group of more than 100 subjects, included the donors and was separate from the roughly 670-subject first cohort. Measured with immunoSEQ multiplex PCR; TCRdb has only the in-frame clones, and not every one. The data contain over 100,000 clones, roughly 89% of them seen just once; the ten biggest clones take up approximately 1.2%. Concerning this clone itself: Its target is not known.

Germline trimming cut 1 base from V and 0 bases from J; bases unmatched to any gene: 18. The germline gives CDR1 MGHRA, CDR2 YSYEKL. The CDR3 sequence is 22 residues long. The clonotype was recovered from a woman aged 18-30 years in good health and CMV-seronegative. The chain uses TRBV4-1 and TRBJ2-1; TRBD1 matches at 10 bases. What was sequenced was PBMCs. CDR3 in amino acids: CASSQVPSGTGARVSSYNEQFF. In DNA form, the CDR3 reads TGCGCCAGCAGCCAAGTACCATCGGGGACAGGGGCCCGTGTCAGCTCCTACAATGAGCAGTTCTTC.